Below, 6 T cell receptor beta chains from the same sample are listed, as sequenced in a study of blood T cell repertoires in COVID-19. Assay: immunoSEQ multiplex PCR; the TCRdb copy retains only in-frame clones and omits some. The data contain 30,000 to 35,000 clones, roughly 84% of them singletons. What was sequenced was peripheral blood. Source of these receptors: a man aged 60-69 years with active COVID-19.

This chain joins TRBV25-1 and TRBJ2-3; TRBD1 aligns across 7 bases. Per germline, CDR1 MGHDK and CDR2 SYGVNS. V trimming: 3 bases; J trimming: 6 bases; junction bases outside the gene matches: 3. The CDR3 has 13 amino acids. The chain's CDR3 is CASSDRGLDTQYF. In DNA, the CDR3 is TGTGCCAGCAGTGACAGGGGGTTGGATACGCAGTATTTT.

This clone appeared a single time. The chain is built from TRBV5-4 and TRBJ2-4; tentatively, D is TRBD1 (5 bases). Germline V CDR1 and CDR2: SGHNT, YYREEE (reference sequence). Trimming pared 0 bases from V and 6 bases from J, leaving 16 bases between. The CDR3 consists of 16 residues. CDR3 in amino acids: CASSLATLGQGNIQYF. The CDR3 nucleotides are TGTGCCAGCAGCTTGGCGACGTTGGGTCAGGGAAACATTCAGTACTTC.

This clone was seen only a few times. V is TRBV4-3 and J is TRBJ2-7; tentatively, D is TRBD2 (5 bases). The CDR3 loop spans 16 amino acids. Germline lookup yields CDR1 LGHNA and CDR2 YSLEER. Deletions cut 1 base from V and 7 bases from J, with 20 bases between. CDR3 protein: CASSQGRKGPPVEQYF. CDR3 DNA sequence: TGCGCCAGCAGCCAAGGGAGGAAAGGGCCCCCGGTGGAGCAGTACTTC.

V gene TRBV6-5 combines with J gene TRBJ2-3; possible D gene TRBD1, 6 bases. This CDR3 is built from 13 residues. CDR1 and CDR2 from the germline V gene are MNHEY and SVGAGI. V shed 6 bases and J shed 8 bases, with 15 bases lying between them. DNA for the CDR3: TGTGCCAGCAGCGAGACCAGGGGTGGTACGCAGTATTTT. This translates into CASSETRGGTQYF.

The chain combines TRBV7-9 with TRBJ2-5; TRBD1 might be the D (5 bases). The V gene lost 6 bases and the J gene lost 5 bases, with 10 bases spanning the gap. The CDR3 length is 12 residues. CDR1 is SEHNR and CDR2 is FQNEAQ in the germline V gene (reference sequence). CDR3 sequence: CASRWGGETQYF. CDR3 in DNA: TGTGCCAGCAGATGGGGCGGCGAGACCCAGTACTTC.

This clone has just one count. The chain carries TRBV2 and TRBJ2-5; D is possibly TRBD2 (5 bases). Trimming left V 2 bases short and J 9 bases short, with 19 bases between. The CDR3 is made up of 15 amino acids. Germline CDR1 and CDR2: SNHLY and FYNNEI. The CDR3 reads CASSENRAALEAQYF. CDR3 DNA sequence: TGTGCCAGCAGTGAAAACCGGGCTGCCCTGGAGGCCCAGTACTTC.